The following is a T cell receptor (beta chain) sequence with its context. These data are taken from a study of blood T cell repertoires in COVID-19. Across the whole study: Acute and convalescent COVID-19 samples came from the United States, Italy and Spain. Sources were T cells, B-cell-depleted T cells, or PBMCs; the material itself was cDNA or gDNA.

Libraries were prepared by immunoSEQ multiplex PCR; TCRdb keeps only in-frame clonotypes and omits some of them. The data contain a few hundred thousand clones, 70% to 90% of them seen just once; the ten biggest clones take up roughly 4.1%. The V segment lost 6 bases and the J segment 4 bases; nucleotides outside the gene matches: 4. The CDR3 sequence is 12 residues long. CDR1 and CDR2 (germline): SQVTM, ANQGSEA. The clonotype comes from a woman aged 45 to 65 with active or convalescent COVID-19. This chain connects TRBV29-1 to TRBJ1-1; 8 bases match TRBD1. Sequenced material: peripheral blood. CDR3 in DNA: TGCAGCGTCAGGGGGCCGGGCACTGAAGCTTTCTTT. As protein: CSVRGPGTEAFF.